This T cell receptor (beta chain) derives from a study of shared clonotypes between healthy human individuals. Background on the study: Those who served as donors were a couple of women and three men between the ages of 18 and 49.

The germline CDR1 and CDR2 sequences are SGHRS and YFSETQ. The germline V and J ends were trimmed by 0 bases and 1 base, with 12 bases remaining between them. The length of the CDR3 is 16 residues. Only in-frame clones appear in the TCRdb table, and some are missing; sequencing was by immunoSEQ multiplex PCR. The sample carries millions of clones, over 85% recorded once. This receptor was obtained from a man aged 18 to 29 in good health. V gene TRBV5-1 combines with J gene TRBJ2-3, with D unresolved. Material for sequencing was naive CD4+ T cells sorted from blood. Indicated subset: CD45RA+ positively selected. The CDR3 bases are TGCGCCAGCAGCTTGGTTTTGTCGAGTCGCACAGATACGCAGTATTTT. Protein sequence: CASSLVLSSRTDTQYF.